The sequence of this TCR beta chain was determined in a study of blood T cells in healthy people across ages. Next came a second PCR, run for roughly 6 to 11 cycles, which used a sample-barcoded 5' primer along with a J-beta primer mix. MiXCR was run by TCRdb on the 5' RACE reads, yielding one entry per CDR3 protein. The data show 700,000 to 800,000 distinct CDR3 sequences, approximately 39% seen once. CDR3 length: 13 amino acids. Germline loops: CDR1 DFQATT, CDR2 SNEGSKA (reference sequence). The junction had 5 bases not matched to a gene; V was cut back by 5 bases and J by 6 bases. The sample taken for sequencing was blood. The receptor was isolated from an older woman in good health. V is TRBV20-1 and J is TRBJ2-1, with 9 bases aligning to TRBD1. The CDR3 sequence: CSAPGQGFNEQFF. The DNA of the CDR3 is TGCAGTGCTCCGGGACAGGGTTTCAATGAGCAGTTCTTC.